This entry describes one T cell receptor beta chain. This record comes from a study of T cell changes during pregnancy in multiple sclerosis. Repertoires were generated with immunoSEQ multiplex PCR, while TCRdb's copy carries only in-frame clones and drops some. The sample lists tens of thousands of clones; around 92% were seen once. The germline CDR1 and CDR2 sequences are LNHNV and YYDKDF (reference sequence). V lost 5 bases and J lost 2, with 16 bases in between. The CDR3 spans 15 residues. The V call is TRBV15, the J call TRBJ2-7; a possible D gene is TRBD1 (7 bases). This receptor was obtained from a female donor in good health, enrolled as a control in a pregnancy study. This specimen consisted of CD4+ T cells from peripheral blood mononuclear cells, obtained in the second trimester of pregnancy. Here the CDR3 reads CATSSRTGGAYEQYF. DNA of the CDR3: TGTGCCACCAGCTCACGGACAGGAGGGGCCTACGAGCAGTACTTC.